The T cell receptor beta chain under discussion was sequenced for a study of blood T cell repertoires in COVID-19. Repertoires were generated with immunoSEQ multiplex PCR, while TCRdb's copy carries only in-frame clones and drops some. The data hold 250,000 or so clones, with around nine tenths observed a single time. The V gene end was trimmed by 5 bases and the J gene end by 4 bases; junction bases not matched to a gene: 7. This CDR3 spans 14 amino acids. Per the germline V gene, CDR1 is LNHDA and CDR2 is SQIVND (reference sequence). This clonotype was sampled from a man aged 30 to 39 who had recovered from COVID-19. V is TRBV19 and J is TRBJ1-2, with 7 bases that match TRBD1. Sequenced material: PBMCs or T cells enriched from blood (not recorded which). CDR3 DNA: TGTGCCAGTAGTCCCCAGACAGGGACCTATGGCTACACCTTC. It specifies CASSPQTGTYGYTF.